Below are 7 T cell receptor beta chains sequenced from a single sample in a study of control samples from healthy donors and cancer patients. The repertoire was sequenced with immunoSEQ multiplex PCR; TCRdb's copy has only in-frame clones and lacks some. In the table there are around 200,000 clones, just under 95% of which are singletons. The specimen sequenced was blood. The receptors stem from a man aged 50 to 59 in good health.

A remark on this clone: This sample also contains other DNA sequences that code for the same CDR3. The J gene is TRBJ1-5, the V gene TRBV6-2 or TRBV6-3; D is unclear. There are 16 residues in the CDR3. Trimming took 0 bases from V and 0 from J, leaving 9 bases between them. The germline V gene has CDR1 MNHEY and CDR2 SVGEGT. This chain's CDR3 is CASSYSGRGSNQPQHF. The CDR3 nucleotides are TGTGCCAGCAGTTACTCTGGCCGAGGTAGCAATCAGCCCCAGCATTTT.

The chain uses TRBV5-1 and TRBJ2-7; D perhaps matches TRBD2 (6 bases). This CDR3 is built from 17 residues. Germline-derived CDR1 and CDR2 are SGHRS and YFSETQ. Trimming removed 4 bases at V and 1 base at J, with 21 bases between. The chain's CDR3 is CASSLNDGSHLSYEQYV. The CDR3 nucleotides read TGCGCCAGCAGCCTCAACGACGGGAGCCACTTATCCTACGAGCAGTACGTC.

The V and J genes are TRBV5-1 and TRBJ2-5; 11 bases are shared with TRBD2. Germline CDR1 is SGHRS and CDR2 is YFSETQ. The CDR3 is made up of 15 amino acids. V shed 4 bases and J 2 bases; nucleotides not matched to a gene: 4. Here the CDR3 reads CASSLIAGGQETQYF. For the CDR3, the DNA is TGCGCCAGCAGCCTCATAGCGGGGGGGCAAGAGACCCAGTACTTC.

This clone was observed a single time. The DNA of the CDR3 is TGTGCCAGCAGCCCCTCCCCGGACAGGGCGGGCGGGGAGCTGTTTTTT. Its translation: CASSPSPDRAGGELFF. The chain recombines TRBV7-2 with TRBJ2-2, with 8 bases lining up with TRBD1. The CDR3 loop spans 16 amino acids. Germline V gene sequence: CDR1 SGHTA, CDR2 FQGNSA. V lost 5 bases to trimming and J lost 7 bases; unmatched junction nucleotides: 12.

The chain is built from TRBV5-1 and TRBJ1-1; a possible D gene is TRBD1 (6 bases). The CDR3 has 14 residues. The V end lost 3 bases, the J end lost 1 base, and 10 bases lay between the germline ends. The V gene's germline CDR1 is SGHRS and CDR2 YFSETQ. CDR3 sequence (DNA): TGCGCCAGCAGCTGGACAGCCGCGAACACTGAAGCTTTCTTT. Its translation is CASSWTAANTEAFF.

This chain uses TRBV5-5 with TRBJ1-2; unclear D gene. The CDR3 covers 13 residues. Germline values: CDR1 SGHKS, CDR2 YYEKEE (reference sequence). The ends were cut back, 2 bases at V and 2 bases at J, with 7 bases in the middle. CDR3 residues: CASSFGVNYGYTF. DNA for the CDR3: TGTGCCAGCAGCTTTGGGGTAAACTATGGCTACACCTTC.

The chain combines TRBV6-6 with TRBJ2-3; 9 nucleotides align to TRBD1. Germline V gene lookup returns CDR1 MNHNY and CDR2 SVGAGI (reference sequence). The ends lost 5 bases at V and 4 bases at J; junction bases unmatched: 4. The CDR3 loop spans 14 amino acids. This CDR3 reads CASSQQGAADTQYF. The CDR3 DNA sequence: TGTGCCAGCAGTCAACAGGGGGCGGCAGATACGCAGTATTTT.